This entry lists 19 T cell receptor beta chains sequenced from one sample in a study of CD8+ T cells in alopecia areata. cDNA serving as the sequencing template came from extracted, reverse transcribed RNA. Only in-frame clones appear in the TCRdb table, and some are missing; sequencing was by immunoSEQ multiplex PCR. The sample lists more than 90,000 clones; about 54% were seen once. Documented treatment: oral pan-JAK inhibitor, 5-10 mg twice daily. The sequencing used CD8+ T cells sorted from blood, collected at week 4, from a patient treated with tofacitinib. The receptors were sampled from a human donor with alopecia areata.

Only a few counts were recorded for this clone. The chain recombines TRBV19 with TRBJ1-5; perhaps TRBD1 as D (5 bases). The CDR3 is 13 amino acids. The V and J ends lost 3 bases and 4 bases respectively, with 7 bases between them. Per the germline V gene, CDR1 is LNHDA and CDR2 is SQIVND (reference sequence). The CDR3 DNA follows: TGTGCCAGTAGTATTGGGGGAAATCAGCCCCAGCATTTT. It encodes CASSIGGNQPQHF. The full variable domain, in which reference TRBV19 and TRBJ1-5 provide the parts outside the CDR3, is DGGITQSPKYLFRKEGQNVTLSCEQNLNHDAMYWYRQDPGQGLRLIYYSQIVNDFQKGDIAEGYSVSREKKESFPLTVTSAQKNPTAFYLCASSIGGNQPQHFGDGTRLSIL.

The rearrangement joins TRBV7-3 to TRBJ2-5, with D perhaps assigned TRBD1 or TRBD2 (6 bases each). Looked up from germline, CDR1 is SGHTA and CDR2 is FQGTGA. Trimming shortened V by 1 base and J by 4 bases, and 10 bases separated the two germline ends. This CDR3 has 14 amino acids. The CDR3 loop reads CASSLIGGLETQYF. The CDR3 bases are TGTGCCAGCAGCTTAATAGGGGGACTAGAGACCCAGTACTTC. The whole variable domain, filled in from reference TRBV7-3 and TRBJ2-5, reads GAGVSQTPSNKVTEKGKYVELRCDPISGHTALYWYRQSLGQGPEFLIYFQGTGAADDSGLPNDRFFAVRPEGSVSTLKIQRTERGDSAVYLCASSLIGGLETQYFGPGTRLLVL.

This clone has a single count. The genes are TRBV9 and TRBJ1-2; the D gene is possibly TRBD1 (5 bases). Germline-derived CDR1 and CDR2 are SGDLS and YYNGEE. The V end lost 4 bases, the J end lost 3 bases, and 16 bases lay between the germline ends. This CDR3 is 15 amino acids long. The CDR3 bases are TGTGCCAGCAGCCTTGCTGGGGGGATTGACTATGGCTACACCTTC. Translation gives CASSLAGGIDYGYTF.

V usage is TRBV6-6 and J usage is TRBJ2-7; maybe TRBD1 (6 bases). The CDR3 consists of 14 residues. Per germline, CDR1 MNHNY and CDR2 SVGAGI (reference sequence). V dropped 6 bases and J dropped 0 bases, with 12 bases sitting between them. CDR3 residues: CASRATGHSYEQYF. The CDR3 DNA follows: TGTGCCAGCAGGGCCACGGGACACTCCTACGAGCAGTACTTC.

The rearrangement uses TRBV29-1 and TRBJ2-2, with D maybe TRBD2 (5 bases). The germline gives CDR1 SQVTM, CDR2 ANQGSEA. The V gene lost 4 bases and the J gene lost 1 base, with 7 bases spanning the gap. This CDR3 region has 13 residues. The CDR3 is CSVVRGNTGELFF. DNA for the CDR3: TGCAGCGTTGTTCGGGGGAACACCGGGGAGCTGTTTTTT.

This sequence joins TRBV30 and TRBJ2-5, with a tentative D call TRBD2 (7 bases). Germline CDR1 and CDR2: GTSNPN and SVGIG (reference sequence). V was trimmed by 5 bases and J by 5 bases, leaving 15 bases between them. CDR3 length: 13 amino acids. CDR3 loop: CAWDGGARETQYF. DNA for the CDR3: TGTGCCTGGGATGGGGGGGCCAGGGAGACCCAGTACTTC.

In this sample, this clone turned up a few times. The chain joins TRBV19 to TRBJ1-6; possible D gene TRBD1, 5 bases. CDR3 size: 16 residues. Looked up from germline, CDR1 is LNHDA and CDR2 is SQIVND (reference sequence). V shed 3 bases and J shed 8 bases, with 17 bases lying between them. The CDR3 here is CASSILPSGGDSPLHF. In DNA, the CDR3 is TGTGCCAGTAGTATTCTTCCGTCGGGGGGGGATTCACCCCTCCACTTT.

This chain joins TRBV5-1 and TRBJ1-2; D is ambiguous. The CDR3 covers 16 residues. CDR1 and CDR2 (germline): SGHRS, YFSETQ. V was shortened by 4 bases and J by 1 base, with 17 bases between the two germline ends. CDR3 sequence (DNA): TGCGCCAGCAGCCCGCGAGTCGGGGATGTTAACTATGGCTACACCTTC. Protein product: CASSPRVGDVNYGYTF.

The chain has TRBV29-1 and TRBJ2-7, with D uncertain. V lost 5 bases to trimming and J lost 0 bases, with 11 bases between them. The germline V gene encodes CDR1 SQVTM and CDR2 ANQGSEA. The CDR3 is made up of 13 amino acids. The CDR3 spells CSVPIRSSYEQYF. CDR3 bases: TGCAGCGTTCCAATTAGGAGCTCCTACGAGCAGTACTTC.

The CDR3 coding sequence is TGCAGTGCCCTCACTAACGAGCAGTACTTC. This codes for CSALTNEQYF. This rearrangement joins TRBV20-1 to TRBJ2-7; no clear D. Germline V gene sequence: CDR1 DFQATT, CDR2 SNEGSKA (reference sequence). The CDR3 runs 10 residues. V was trimmed by 6 bases and J by 5 bases, leaving 8 bases between them.

J is TRBJ2-6 and V is TRBV29-1; tentatively, D is TRBD2 (5 bases). The germline V gene encodes CDR1 SQVTM and CDR2 ANQGSEA. The CDR3 runs 14 residues. V lost 1 base, J lost 4 bases, and 8 bases lay in between. The CDR3 nucleotides are TGCAGCGTTGAAGGTTTAGCGGGGGCCAACGTCCTGACTTTC. Translated: CSVEGLAGANVLTF.

V gene TRBV9 combines with J gene TRBJ1-2; no firm D call. Germline values: CDR1 SGDLS, CDR2 YYNGEE. The CDR3 covers 13 residues. V lost 5 bases and J 5 bases, leaving 13 bases between the germline ends. The CDR3 DNA reads as TGTGCCAGCAGAGGAGAAGGGAGGTATGGCTACACCTTC. Translated: CASRGEGRYGYTF.

This clone was seen more than once but under ten times. V usage is TRBV29-1 and J usage is TRBJ1-2; TRBD1 might be the D (5 bases). The V end was cut by 3 bases, the J end by 4 bases, with 9 bases between. Germline CDR1 and CDR2: SQVTM and ANQGSEA. The CDR3 spans 12 residues. In DNA form, the CDR3 reads TGCAGCGTTGAGCGGGGCCTCTATGGCTACACCTTC. Translation gives CSVERGLYGYTF.

This rearrangement joins TRBV9 to TRBJ2-1; D ambiguous. Between the trimmed V and J ends, which lost 3 bases and 5 bases, there was a span of 6 bases. This CDR3 comprises 12 residues. From germline, CDR1 is SGDLS and CDR2 YYNGEE. The CDR3 DNA sequence: TGTGCCAGCAGCGCTTACAACAATGAGCAGTTCTTC. This sequence encodes CASSAYNNEQFF. Variable domain in full (rest from reference TRBV9 and TRBJ2-1): DSGVTQTPKHLITATGQRVTLRCSPRSGDLSVYWYQQSLDQGLQFLIQYYNGEERAKGNILERFSAQQFPDLHSELNLSSLELGDSALYFCASSAYNNEQFFGPGTRLTVL.

The chain joins TRBV4-3 to TRBJ1-2; 7 positions match TRBD1. V was clipped by 0 bases and J by 5 bases; unmatched bases: 6. This CDR3 is built from 15 residues. CDR1 is LGHNA and CDR2 is YSLEER in the germline V gene. DNA for the CDR3: TGCGCCAGCAGCCAAGATAATTCCAGGGGGTATGGCTACACCTTC. Its protein product is CASSQDNSRGYGYTF.

The chain employs TRBV30 and TRBJ1-1, with D perhaps matching TRBD1 (6 bases). The CDR3 extends over 15 amino acids. Germline V gives CDR1 GTSNPN, CDR2 SVGIG (reference sequence). Trimming took off 4 bases at V and 4 bases at J, with 19 bases between the two ends. In DNA form, the CDR3 reads TGTGCCTGGATGGTGATCCAGGGGAGTAGCACTGAAGCTTTCTTT. As protein: CAWMVIQGSSTEAFF. The full variable domain, with the rest looked up from reference TRBV30 and TRBJ1-1, is SQTIHQWPATLVQPVGSPLSLECTVEGTSNPNLYWYRQAAGRGLQLLFYSVGIGQISSEVPQNLSASRPQDRQFILSSKKLLLSDSGFYLCAWMVIQGSSTEAFFGQGTRLTVV.

The V and J genes are TRBV5-6 and TRBJ1-5, with D perhaps matching TRBD1 (5 bases). V gave up 0 bases and J gave up 5 bases, with 9 bases separating them. The CDR3 is 14 residues long. The germline V gene has CDR1 SGHDT and CDR2 YYEEEE. As DNA, the CDR3 is TGTGCCAGCAGCTTGGGGCAGGGTGATCAGCCCCAGCATTTT. Protein sequence: CASSLGQGDQPQHF.

The V and J genes are TRBV27 and TRBJ1-5; 7 bases are shared with TRBD1. Per the germline V gene, CDR1 is MNHEY and CDR2 is SMNVEV (reference sequence). The CDR3 is 15 amino acids. Trimming removed 4 bases from V and 3 bases from J; junction bases left unmatched: 6. The CDR3 nucleotides read TGTGCCAGCAGTTCCATGACAGGGAACAATCAGCCCCAGCATTTT. It specifies CASSSMTGNNQPQHF.

This clone was counted a few times. The V gene is TRBV29-1, the J gene TRBJ2-1, with TRBD2 identical over 11 bases. J lost 2 bases, V lost 6 bases, and 3 bases had no gene match. The CDR3 runs 14 residues. The germline V gene has CDR1 SQVTM and CDR2 ANQGSEA. The CDR3 coding sequence is TGCAGCGTGGGGGGACTAGCGGCCTACAATGAGCAGTTCTTC. Residues: CSVGGLAAYNEQFF.